This TCR beta chain was retrieved from a study of shared T cell receptors in the human thymus. Some clones are missing from TCRdb's copy, which holds only in-frame ones; the method was immunoSEQ multiplex PCR. The repertoire includes about 400,000 clones, around 93% of them detected once, and roughly 0.02% sits in the top ten. This TCR was sampled from a human donor. The specimen sequenced was thymocytes.

The CDR3 protein is CASTSTLDREKRLVTQYF. The CDR3 region has the DNA TGTGCCAGCACCTCTACCCTGGACAGGGAGAAAAGGTTGGTTACGCAGTATTTT. The genes are TRBV27 and TRBJ2-3; 8 bases fit TRBD1. This CDR3 has 18 residues. Trimming removed 7 bases from V and 8 bases from J; junction bases left unmatched: 23. The germline V gene has CDR1 MNHEY and CDR2 SMNVEV (reference sequence).